The 13 T cell receptor beta chains presented below share a single source sample, sequenced in a study of blood T cell repertoires in COVID-19 (dated by TCRdb to about 2020). Libraries came from the immunoSEQ multiplex PCR assay. TCRdb obtained this table from immuneACCESS and retained in-frame rearrangements with V and J assigned. These tables miss some clones; where compared with another copy, unresolved V genes account for less than half of the shortfall, and the remainder is unexplained. Recorded for this sample are more than 25,000 clones; 80% to 90% of them occurred a single time. The top ten hold around 0.55% of the sample. Sequencing used peripheral blood. These receptors came from a middle-aged woman with active or convalescent COVID-19.

This clone has a handful of counts. Sequence at one end of the junction differs from germline and may be a read error. The V call is TRBV5-1, the J call TRBJ1-1, with 9 bases lining up with TRBD1. Germline assignment: CDR1 SGHRS and CDR2 YFSETQ. This CDR3 is 17 amino acids long. The CDR3 here is CASSPLIQGAQNAEAFF. The CDR3, as DNA: TGCGCCAGCAGCCCCCTAATACAGGGGGCGCAGAACGCTGAAGCTTTCTTT.

The V gene is TRBV2, the J gene TRBJ2-5; possibly TRBD2 for D (6 bases). The length of the CDR3 is 14 residues. The V gene lost 1 base and the J gene lost 0 bases, with 6 bases spanning the gap. The germline V gene has CDR1 SNHLY and CDR2 FYNNEI. The CDR3 reads CASSEGDYQETQYF. The DNA for the CDR3 is TGTGCCAGCAGTGAAGGGGACTACCAAGAGACCCAGTACTTC.

The J gene is TRBJ2-1, the V gene TRBV24-1, with 8 bases matching TRBD1. Germline CDR1 KGHDR, CDR2 SFDVKD. The CDR3 length is 14 residues. The V segment lost 5 bases and the J segment 4 bases; nucleotides outside the gene matches: 3. This chain's CDR3 is CATSAGTGYNEQFF. For the CDR3, the DNA is TGTGCCACCAGTGCCGGGACAGGATACAATGAGCAGTTCTTC.

V usage is TRBV30 and J usage is TRBJ2-3; tentative D call: TRBD2 (6 bases). The CDR3 is 14 residues long. Trimming removed 0 bases at V and 6 bases at J, with 13 bases between. The V gene's germline CDR1 is GTSNPN and CDR2 SVGIG (reference sequence). CDR3 amino acids: CAWSVLAEGDTQYF. The CDR3 nucleotides read TGTGCCTGGAGTGTATTAGCGGAGGGGGATACGCAGTATTTT.

The CDR3 nucleotides read TGTGCCAGCAGTACCCTAGCTCCGGGCCACAATGAGCAGTTCTTC. This codes for CASSTLAPGHNEQFF. J is TRBJ2-1 and V is TRBV6-2 or TRBV6-3; the D gene is possibly TRBD2 (5 bases). The germline V gene has CDR1 MNHEY and CDR2 SVGEGT. CDR3 length equals 15 residues. V lost 5 bases and J lost 5, with 16 bases in between.

This CDR3 is CASSPLQGDNQPQHF. The CDR3, as DNA: TGTGCCAGCTCTCCCTTACAGGGGGACAATCAGCCCCAGCATTTT. The chain employs TRBV18 and TRBJ1-5; 8 nucleotides agree with TRBD1. Germline assignment: CDR1 KGHSH and CDR2 LQKENI. This CDR3 is 15 amino acids long. V trimming: 6 bases; J trimming: 3 bases; junction bases outside the gene matches: 7.

The V gene is TRBV7-9, the J gene TRBJ1-5; 11 positions match TRBD1. This CDR3 comprises 17 residues. Germline-derived CDR1 and CDR2 are SEHNR and FQNEAQ (reference sequence). J gave up 3 bases and V 5 bases, and 9 bases lay outside the gene matches. CDR3 loop: CASSRGQGGDFNQPQHF. The CDR3, as DNA: TGTGCCAGCAGCCGGGGACAGGGGGGAGATTTCAATCAGCCCCAGCATTTT.

The genes are TRBV19 and TRBJ2-7, with 7 bases fitting TRBD1. Germline assignment: CDR1 LNHDA and CDR2 SQIVND (reference sequence). Unmatched junction bases numbered 13, after V lost 4 bases and J lost 7 bases. The length of the CDR3 is 15 residues. In DNA form, the CDR3 reads TGTGCCAGTAGTAGTCCAGGGGGTTTCAACGGGGAGCAGTACTTC. The encoded protein is CASSSPGGFNGEQYF.

This rearrangement joins TRBV7-2 to TRBJ2-7; D is unclear. V was trimmed by 3 bases and J by 3 bases, leaving 9 bases between them. In germline, CDR1 is SGHTA, CDR2 FQGNSA. This CDR3 has 13 residues. The chain's CDR3 is CASSLGPIYEQYF. In DNA, the CDR3 is TGTGCCAGCAGCTTGGGCCCCATCTACGAGCAGTACTTC.

This chain's CDR3 is CASSVAGPNYGYTF. DNA of the CDR3: TGTGCCAGCAGCGTAGCAGGCCCTAACTATGGCTACACCTTC. The rearrangement uses TRBV9 and TRBJ1-2, with D uncertain. CDR1 SGDLS and CDR2 YYNGEE come from the germline V gene. With 0 bases removed from V and 0 bases from J, the gap between germline ends came to 6 bases. The CDR3 totals 14 residues.

The CDR3 is CASYTRDRRSEAFF. In nucleotides, the CDR3 is TGTGCCAGCTATACCCGGGACAGGAGGTCTGAAGCTTTCTTT. This rearrangement joins TRBV5-8 to TRBJ1-1; 8 bases map to TRBD1. The CDR3 has 14 residues. The V segment lost 7 bases and the J segment 6 bases; nucleotides outside the gene matches: 11. CDR1 is SGHTS, CDR2 YDEGEE, per germline. Filled out from reference TRBV5-8 and TRBJ1-1, the complete variable domain reads EAGVTQSPTHLIKTRGQQATLRCSPISGHTSVYWYQQALGLGLQFLLWYDEGEERNRGNFPPRFSGRQFPNYSSELNVNALELEDSALYLCASYTRDRRSEAFFGQGTRLTVV.

This clone was counted a single time. The limits of the CDR3 on the DNA are not certain, so only TCRdb's listed CDR3 is given. The chain carries TRBV11-2 and TRBJ1-2. Germline V gene lookup returns CDR1 SGHAT and CDR2 FQNNGV. The CDR3 has 17 amino acids, counting both end residues. CDR3 sequence reads: CASSLVSSGPAGYGYTF.

The chain recombines TRBV2 with TRBJ2-5; 8 bases agree with TRBD2. This CDR3 has 13 residues. V trimming: 5 bases; J trimming: 5 bases; junction bases outside the gene matches: 4. The V gene's germline CDR1 is SNHLY and CDR2 FYNNEI. Here the CDR3 reads CASSSGRSETQYF. CDR3 bases: TGTGCCAGCAGTAGCGGGAGATCGGAGACCCAGTACTTC.